This is a list of T cell receptor beta chains from one sample in a study of blood T cell repertoires in COVID-19. Sequenced by immunoSEQ multiplex PCR; TCRdb stores in-frame clones only, minus some. The data hold approximately 160,000 clones, with 65% to 85% observed a single time. Sequencing used peripheral blood. These receptors were taken from a woman aged 80 or over with acute or convalescent COVID-19. Each CDR3 is given with its conserved first and last residue. D genes are given only for firm matches. Only part of the rows carry a size: once, few, many, or a class if the clone is expanded.

V	size	D	J	DNA	CDR3
TRBV6-6	NA	TRBD1	TRBJ1-4	TGTGCCAGCAGGGCGACAGGGGGCGGCGAAAAACTGTTTTTT	CASRATGGGEKLFF
TRBV2	NA	NA	TRBJ1-2	TGTGCCAGCACCCCAGTCGCGGTTTCGAGTTATGGCTACACCTTC	CASTPVAVSSYGYTF
TRBV5-1	NA	TRBD2	TRBJ2-1	TGCGCCAGCAGCTTTAGCGGGGAGCCGGGGGATGAGCAGTTCTTC	CASSFSGEPGDEQFF
TRBV3-1/TRBV3-2	once	NA	TRBJ1-1	TGTGCCAGCAGCCAGGGTTCCAGGGATGAAGCTTTCTTT	CASSQGSRDEAFF
TRBV3-1/TRBV3-2	NA	NA	TRBJ2-5	TGTGCCAGCTCAGGGATTCTTGAGACCCAGTACTTC	CASSGILETQYF
TRBV18	NA	TRBD1	TRBJ1-6	TGTGCCAGCTCACCGTACCGGGACAGGACTTCCATGGGGAATTCACCCCTCCACTTT	CASSPYRDRTSMGNSPLHF
TRBV2	NA	NA	TRBJ1-2	TGTGCCAGCTCACAGGGACCCGAGGGTGGCTACACCTTC	CASSQGPEGGYTF
TRBV5-1	NA	NA	TRBJ2-1	TGCGCCAGCAGTTGGGGGGAGGAAAATGAGCAGTTCTTC	CASSWGEENEQFF
TRBV3-1/TRBV3-2	NA	NA	TRBJ2-2	TGTGCCAGCAGCCAAGGGGGCAGATCGAACACCGGGGAGCTGTTTTTT	CASSQGGRSNTGELFF
TRBV19	NA	NA	TRBJ1-2	TGTGCCAGTAGACCGGGGAGTACCTTCTATGGCTACACCTTC	CASRPGSTFYGYTF
TRBV9	few	NA	TRBJ2-7	TGTGCCAGCAGCCGACAGGGAGGCTACGAGCAGTACTTC	CASSRQGGYEQYF
TRBV27	NA	NA	TRBJ1-1	TGTGCCAGCAGTGCTATCGGGGGGATACTGAACACTGAAGCTTTCTTT	CASSAIGGILNTEAFF
TRBV5-1	NA	TRBD1	TRBJ1-2	TGCGCCAGCAGCTTGGGGACAGGAGCTGGCTACACCTTC	CASSLGTGAGYTF
TRBV3-1/TRBV3-2	NA	NA	TRBJ1-3	TGTGCCAGCAGCCGACAGGCTTCTGGAAACACCATATATTTT	CASSRQASGNTIYF
TRBV7-2	many	TRBD1	TRBJ1-3	TGTGCCAGCAGCTTAGGGGGACAGGGCCGCTCTGGAAACACCATATATTTT	CASSLGGQGRSGNTIYF
TRBV5-1	NA	TRBD2	TRBJ2-1	TGCGCCAGCAGCTCGGGACTAGCGGGGAGTAATGAGCAGTTCTTC	CASSSGLAGSNEQFF
TRBV14	NA	TRBD1	TRBJ2-7	TGTGCCAGCAGCCTCGACAGGGGCGAGCAGTACTTC	CASSLDRGEQYF
TRBV23-1	NA	TRBD2	TRBJ2-1	TGCGCCAGCAGTCAAAAGCGGGAGAAGAACAATGAGCAGTTCTTC	CASSQKREKNNEQFF
TRBV20-1	NA	NA	TRBJ1-2	TGCAGCAAACAGGGTCCTGAAGGCTACACCTTC	CSKQGPEGYTF
TRBV6-5	NA	NA	TRBJ2-7	TGTGCCAGCAGTTACTCGTCAGGGGCCCCCTACGAGCAGTACTTC	CASSYSSGAPYEQYF
TRBV7-9	NA	NA	TRBJ2-1	TGTGCCAGCGGCAGGGATTTTAACAATGAGCAGTTCTTC	CASGRDFNNEQFF
TRBV27	NA	TRBD1	TRBJ1-5	TGTGCCAGCAGTCCTACCTTCGGGACAGTCCCCCAGCATTTT	CASSPTFGTVPQHF
TRBV12-3/TRBV12-4	NA	TRBD1	TRBJ2-1	TGTGCCAGCACCGTGACAGGGTACAATGAGCAGTTCTTC	CASTVTGYNEQFF
TRBV7-9	NA	NA	TRBJ1-3	TGTGCCAGCAGCGCCCAGGGCGCGACTGGAAACACCATATATTTT	CASSAQGATGNTIYF
TRBV5-6	NA	NA	TRBJ1-1	TGTGCCAGCAGCTCTATCGGGAGAGGAGGTCCTGAAGCTTTCTTT	CASSSIGRGGPEAFF
TRBV25-1	NA	TRBD1	TRBJ1-4	TGTGCCAGCAGTGTGGCAGGACAGGGGGCGTTGGCTGAAAAACTGTTTTTT	CASSVAGQGALAEKLFF
TRBV6-5	NA	NA	TRBJ1-1	TGTGCCAGCAGTTACTCGGCGGTCTCTGAAGCTTTCTTT	CASSYSAVSEAFF
TRBV7-2	NA	NA	TRBJ2-2	TGTGCCAGCAGCTATTTTGGAGTCGAGAACACCGGGGAGCTGTTTTTT	CASSYFGVENTGELFF
TRBV24-1	few	NA	TRBJ1-6	TGTGCCACCAGTGATAGTAGACACTTTAGACCTGGCGATTCACCCCTCCACTTT	CATSDSRHFRPGDSPLHF
TRBV6-2/TRBV6-3	NA	NA	TRBJ1-2	TGTGCCAGCAGTTACCAGCCCAGGGACTATGGCTACACCTTC	CASSYQPRDYGYTF
TRBV10-3	NA	TRBD1	TRBJ1-1	TGTGCCATCAGTGCGGGACAGGGGATGAACACTGAAGCTTTCTTT	CAISAGQGMNTEAFF
TRBV11-2	NA	TRBD2	TRBJ2-7	TGTGCCAGCACCCGTAGCGGGGGCCCCTACGAGCAGTACTTC	CASTRSGGPYEQYF
TRBV5-1	NA	TRBD1	TRBJ2-3	TGCGCCAGCAGCTTTACCGGGACAGGGGTCCCCACGCAGTATTTT	CASSFTGTGVPTQYF
TRBV27	NA	NA	TRBJ2-7	TGTGCCAGCAGTTTACCGGGGTCCCCCTTTAGGTGGGAGCAGTACTTC	CASSLPGSPFRWEQYF
TRBV3-1/TRBV3-2	NA	NA	TRBJ1-2	TGTGCCAGCAGCCAAGTCACTGAAAACTATGGCTACACCTTC	CASSQVTENYGYTF
TRBV29-1	NA	TRBD1	TRBJ1-1	TGCAGCGTTGTTACGCCGGGACAGGGAGTGAAGACTGAAGCTTTCTTT	CSVVTPGQGVKTEAFF
TRBV19	few	NA	TRBJ2-6	TGTGCCAGTATGAACAGGGTATCTGGGGCCAACGTCCTGACTTTC	CASMNRVSGANVLTF
TRBV30	NA	NA	TRBJ1-2	TGTGCCTGGCTTGGGGGGTATGGCTACACCTTC	CAWLGGYGYTF
TRBV5-1	NA	NA	TRBJ2-5	TGCGCCAGCAGCTTGGCGGGGAAAGAGACCCAGTACTTC	CASSLAGKETQYF
TRBV7-8	NA	NA	TRBJ2-1	TGTGCCAGCAGCTTAAGAGTAGGGGGCAATGAGCAGTTCTTC	CASSLRVGGNEQFF